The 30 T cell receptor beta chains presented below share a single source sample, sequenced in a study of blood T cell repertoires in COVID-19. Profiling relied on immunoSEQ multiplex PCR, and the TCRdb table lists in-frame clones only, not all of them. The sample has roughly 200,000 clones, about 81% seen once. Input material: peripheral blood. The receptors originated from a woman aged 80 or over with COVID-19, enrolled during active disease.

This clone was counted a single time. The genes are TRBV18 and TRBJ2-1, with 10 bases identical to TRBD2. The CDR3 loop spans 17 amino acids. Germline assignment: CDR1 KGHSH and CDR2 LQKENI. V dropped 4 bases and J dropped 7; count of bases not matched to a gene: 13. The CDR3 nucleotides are TGTGCCAGCTCACGTCGACTAGCGGGTGAGGGAGGGAATGAGCAGTTCTTC. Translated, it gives CASSRRLAGEGGNEQFF.

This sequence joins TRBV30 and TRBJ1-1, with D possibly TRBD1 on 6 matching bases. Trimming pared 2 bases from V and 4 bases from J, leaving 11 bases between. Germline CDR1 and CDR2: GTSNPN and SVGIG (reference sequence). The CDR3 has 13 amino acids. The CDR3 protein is CAWSHEQGTEAFF. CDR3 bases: TGTGCCTGGAGTCATGAACAGGGCACTGAAGCTTTCTTT.

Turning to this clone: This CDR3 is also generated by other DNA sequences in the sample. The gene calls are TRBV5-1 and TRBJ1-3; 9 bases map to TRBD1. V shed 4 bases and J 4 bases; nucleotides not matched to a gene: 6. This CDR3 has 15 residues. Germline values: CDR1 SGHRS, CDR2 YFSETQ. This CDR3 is CASSRTGEIGNTIYF. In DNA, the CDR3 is TGCGCCAGCAGCCGGACAGGGGAAATAGGAAACACCATATATTTT.

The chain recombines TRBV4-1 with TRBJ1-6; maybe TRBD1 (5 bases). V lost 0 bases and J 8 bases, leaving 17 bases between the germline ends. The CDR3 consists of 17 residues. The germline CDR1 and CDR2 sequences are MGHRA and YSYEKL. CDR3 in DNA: TGCGCCAGCAGCCAAGATCTTAGGTGGGGGGGAGATTCACCCCTCCACTTT. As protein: CASSQDLRWGGDSPLHF.

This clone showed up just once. The CDR3 nucleotides read TGTGCCAGCAGCCTCAACGCGCGGATCCTAGAGAGCGAAAAACTGTTTTTT. It specifies CASSLNARILESEKLFF. The V and J genes are TRBV7-2 and TRBJ1-4; D remains ambiguous. Trimming took 5 bases from V and 8 from J, leaving 24 bases between them. The CDR3 loop spans 17 amino acids. The germline gives CDR1 SGHTA, CDR2 FQGNSA.

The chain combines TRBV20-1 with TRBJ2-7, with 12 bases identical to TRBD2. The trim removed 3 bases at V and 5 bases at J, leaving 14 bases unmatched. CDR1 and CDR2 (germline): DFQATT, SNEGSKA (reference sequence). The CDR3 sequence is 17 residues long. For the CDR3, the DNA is TGCAGTGCTAGTGGGGCAGGCGGACTAGCGGGATGGGACGAGCAGTACTTC. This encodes CSASGAGGLAGWDEQYF.

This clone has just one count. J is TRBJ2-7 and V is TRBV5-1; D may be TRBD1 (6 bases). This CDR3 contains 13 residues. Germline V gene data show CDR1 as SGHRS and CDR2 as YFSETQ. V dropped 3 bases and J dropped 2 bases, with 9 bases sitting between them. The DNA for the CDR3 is TGCGCCAGCAGCTCCACAGGGACCTACGAGCAGTACTTC. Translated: CASSSTGTYEQYF.

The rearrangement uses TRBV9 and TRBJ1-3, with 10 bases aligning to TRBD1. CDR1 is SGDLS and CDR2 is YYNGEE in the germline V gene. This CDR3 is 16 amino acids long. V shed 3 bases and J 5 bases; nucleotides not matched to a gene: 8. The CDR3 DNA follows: TGTGCCAGCAGCGCGACCGGGACAGGGGTTAGAAACACCATATATTTT. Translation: CASSATGTGVRNTIYF. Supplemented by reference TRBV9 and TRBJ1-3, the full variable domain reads DSGVTQTPKHLITATGQRVTLRCSPRSGDLSVYWYQQSLDQGLQFLIQYYNGEERAKGNILERFSAQQFPDLHSELNLSSLELGDSALYFCASSATGTGVRNTIYFGEGSWLTVV.

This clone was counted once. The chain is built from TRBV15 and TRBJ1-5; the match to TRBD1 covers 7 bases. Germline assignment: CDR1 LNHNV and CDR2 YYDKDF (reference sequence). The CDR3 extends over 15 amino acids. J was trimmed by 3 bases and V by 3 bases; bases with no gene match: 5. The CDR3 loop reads CATSRSGQLNQPQHF. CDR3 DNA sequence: TGTGCCACCAGCAGGTCGGGACAGCTCAATCAGCCCCAGCATTTT.

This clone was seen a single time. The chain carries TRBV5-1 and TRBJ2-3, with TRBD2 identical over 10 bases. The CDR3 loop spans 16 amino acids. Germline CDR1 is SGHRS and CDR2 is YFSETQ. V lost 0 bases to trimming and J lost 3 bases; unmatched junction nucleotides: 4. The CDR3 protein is CASSLVLAGATDTQYF. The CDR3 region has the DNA TGCGCCAGCAGCTTGGTGCTAGCGGGAGCGACAGATACGCAGTATTTT.

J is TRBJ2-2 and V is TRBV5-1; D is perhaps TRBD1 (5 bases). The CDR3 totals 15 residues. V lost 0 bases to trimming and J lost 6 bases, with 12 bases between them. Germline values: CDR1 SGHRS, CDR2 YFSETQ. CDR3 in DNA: TGCGCCAGCAGCTTGGCCCCAGCAGGGCCCGGGGAGCTGTTTTTT. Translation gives CASSLAPAGPGELFF. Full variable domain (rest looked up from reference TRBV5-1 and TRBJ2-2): KAGVTQTPRYLIKTRGQQVTLSCSPISGHRSVSWYQQTPGQGLQFLFEYFSETQRNKGNFPGRFSGRQFSNSRSEMNVSTLELGDSALYLCASSLAPAGPGELFFGEGSRLTVL.

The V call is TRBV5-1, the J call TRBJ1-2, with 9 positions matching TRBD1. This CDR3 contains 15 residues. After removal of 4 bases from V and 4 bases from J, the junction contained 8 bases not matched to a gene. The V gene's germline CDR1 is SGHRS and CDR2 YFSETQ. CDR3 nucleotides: TGCGCCAGCAGCGCCGCCGGGACAGGGACCTATGGCTACACCTTC. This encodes CASSAAGTGTYGYTF.

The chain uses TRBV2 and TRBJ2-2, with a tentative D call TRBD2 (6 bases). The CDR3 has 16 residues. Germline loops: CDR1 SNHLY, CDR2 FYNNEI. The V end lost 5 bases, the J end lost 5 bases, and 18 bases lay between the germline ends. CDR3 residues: CASSKRASEITGELFF. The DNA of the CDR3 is TGTGCCAGCAGTAAGCGGGCTAGCGAAATAACCGGGGAGCTGTTTTTT.

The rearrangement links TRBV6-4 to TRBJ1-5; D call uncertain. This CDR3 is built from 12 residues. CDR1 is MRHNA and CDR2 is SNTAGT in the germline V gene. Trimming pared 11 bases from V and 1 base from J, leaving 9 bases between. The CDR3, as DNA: TGTGCCTTCTGGAGCAGCAATCAGCCCCAGCATTTT. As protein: CAFWSSNQPQHF.

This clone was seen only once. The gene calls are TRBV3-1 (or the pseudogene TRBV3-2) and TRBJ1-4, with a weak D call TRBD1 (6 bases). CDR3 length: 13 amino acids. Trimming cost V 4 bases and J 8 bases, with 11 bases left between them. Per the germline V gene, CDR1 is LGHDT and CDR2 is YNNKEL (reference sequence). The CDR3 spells CASSPGQREKLFF. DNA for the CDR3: TGTGCCAGCAGCCCTGGACAGAGGGAAAAACTGTTTTTT.

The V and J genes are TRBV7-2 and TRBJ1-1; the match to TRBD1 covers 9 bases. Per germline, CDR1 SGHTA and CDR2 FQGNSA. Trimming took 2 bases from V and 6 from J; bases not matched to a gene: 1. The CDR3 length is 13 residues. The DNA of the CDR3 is TGTGCCAGCAGCTTATACAGGGGGCCTGAAGCTTTCTTT. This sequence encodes CASSLYRGPEAFF. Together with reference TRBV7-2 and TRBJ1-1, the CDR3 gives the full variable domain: GAGVSQSPSNKVTEKGKDVELRCDPISGHTALYWYRQSLGQGLEFLIYFQGNSAPDKSGLPSDRFSAERTGGSVSTLTIQRTQQEDSAVYLCASSLYRGPEAFFGQGTRLTVV.

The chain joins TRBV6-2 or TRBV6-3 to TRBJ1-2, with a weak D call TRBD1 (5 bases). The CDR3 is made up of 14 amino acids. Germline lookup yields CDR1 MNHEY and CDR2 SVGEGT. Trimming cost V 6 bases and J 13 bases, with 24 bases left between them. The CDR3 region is CASSSRGILTRVTF. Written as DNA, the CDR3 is TGTGCCAGCAGCTCCCGGGGGATCCTTACGAGGGTCACCTTC.

The CDR3 sequence is CASSPGKRGGTDTQYF. The CDR3 nucleotides read TGCGCCAGCAGCCCTGGGAAGCGGGGGGGCACAGATACGCAGTATTTT. The rearrangement links TRBV5-1 to TRBJ2-3; 9 bases are shared with TRBD2. This CDR3 spans 16 amino acids. Germline V gene sequence: CDR1 SGHRS, CDR2 YFSETQ. Trimming cost V 4 bases and J 1 base; bases outside gene matches: 7.

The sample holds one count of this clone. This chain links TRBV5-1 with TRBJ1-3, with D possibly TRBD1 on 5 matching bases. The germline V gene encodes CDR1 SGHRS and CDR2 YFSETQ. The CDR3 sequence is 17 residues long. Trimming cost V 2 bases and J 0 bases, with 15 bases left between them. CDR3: CASSLGDSLTSGNTIYF. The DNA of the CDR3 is TGCGCCAGCAGCTTAGGGGACTCTCTTACCTCTGGAAACACCATATATTTT.

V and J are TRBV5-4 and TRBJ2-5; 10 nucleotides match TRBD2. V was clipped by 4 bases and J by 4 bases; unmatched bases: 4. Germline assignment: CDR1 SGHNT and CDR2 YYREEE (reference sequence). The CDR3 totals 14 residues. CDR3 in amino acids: CASSHPSGRETQYF. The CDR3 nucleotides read TGTGCCAGCAGCCACCCTAGCGGGAGAGAGACCCAGTACTTC.

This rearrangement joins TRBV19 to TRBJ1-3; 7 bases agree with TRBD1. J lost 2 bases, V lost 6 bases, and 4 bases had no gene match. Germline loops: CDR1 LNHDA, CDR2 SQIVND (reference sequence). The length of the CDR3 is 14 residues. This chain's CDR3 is CASRKTGTGNTIYF. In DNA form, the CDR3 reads TGTGCCAGTAGGAAGACAGGGACTGGAAACACCATATATTTT.

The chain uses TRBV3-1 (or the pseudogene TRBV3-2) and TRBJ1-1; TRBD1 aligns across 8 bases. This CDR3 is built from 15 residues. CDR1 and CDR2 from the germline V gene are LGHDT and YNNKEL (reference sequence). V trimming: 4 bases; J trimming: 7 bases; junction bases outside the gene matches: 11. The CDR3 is CASSPGQVGDDEAFF. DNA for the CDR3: TGTGCCAGCAGCCCGGGACAGGTTGGGGACGATGAAGCTTTCTTT.

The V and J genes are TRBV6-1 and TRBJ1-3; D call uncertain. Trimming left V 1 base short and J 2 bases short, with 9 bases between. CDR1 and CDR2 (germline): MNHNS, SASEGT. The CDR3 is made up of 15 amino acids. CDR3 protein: CASSEVRPAGNTIYF. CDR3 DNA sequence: TGTGCCAGCAGTGAAGTACGCCCAGCTGGAAACACCATATATTTT.

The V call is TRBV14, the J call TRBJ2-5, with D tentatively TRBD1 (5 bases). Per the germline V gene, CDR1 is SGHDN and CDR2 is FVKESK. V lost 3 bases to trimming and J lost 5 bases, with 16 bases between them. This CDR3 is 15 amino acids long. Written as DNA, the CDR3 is TGTGCCAGCAGCCAGCAGACAGCCCTCGGGGAGACCCAGTACTTC. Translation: CASSQQTALGETQYF.

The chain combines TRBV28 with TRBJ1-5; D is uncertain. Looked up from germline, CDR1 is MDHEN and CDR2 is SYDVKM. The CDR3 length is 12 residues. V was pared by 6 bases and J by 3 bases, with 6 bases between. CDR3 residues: CASRPVNQPQHF. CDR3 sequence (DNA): TGTGCCAGCAGGCCAGTCAATCAGCCCCAGCATTTT.

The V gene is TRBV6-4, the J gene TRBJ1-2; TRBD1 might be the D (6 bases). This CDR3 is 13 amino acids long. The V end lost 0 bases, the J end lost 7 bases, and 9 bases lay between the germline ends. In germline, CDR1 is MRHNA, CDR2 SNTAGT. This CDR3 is CASSDSGGAGYTF. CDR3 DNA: TGTGCCAGCAGTGACTCAGGGGGTGCTGGCTACACCTTC.

The CDR3 nucleotides are TGTGCCAGTAGTCGACTAGCGAGAGGGAATGAGCAGTTCTTC. Translated, it gives CASSRLARGNEQFF. The chain couples TRBV19 to TRBJ2-1; TRBD2 aligns across 8 bases. Per germline, CDR1 LNHDA and CDR2 SQIVND (reference sequence). The CDR3 runs 14 residues. The V and J ends lost 5 bases and 7 bases, in that order; junction bases with no gene match: 7.

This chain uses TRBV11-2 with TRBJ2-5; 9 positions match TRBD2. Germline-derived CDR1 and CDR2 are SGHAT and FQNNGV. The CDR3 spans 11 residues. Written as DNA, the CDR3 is TGTGCAAGCGGGGGGCAAGAGACCCAGTACTTC. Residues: CASGGQETQYF.

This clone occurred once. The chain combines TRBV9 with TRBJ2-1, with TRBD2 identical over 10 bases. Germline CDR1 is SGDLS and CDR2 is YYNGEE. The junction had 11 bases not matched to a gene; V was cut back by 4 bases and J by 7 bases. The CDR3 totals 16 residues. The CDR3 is CASSPLGSGGRNEQFF. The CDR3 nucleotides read TGTGCCAGCAGCCCCCTGGGTAGCGGGGGGAGAAATGAGCAGTTCTTC.

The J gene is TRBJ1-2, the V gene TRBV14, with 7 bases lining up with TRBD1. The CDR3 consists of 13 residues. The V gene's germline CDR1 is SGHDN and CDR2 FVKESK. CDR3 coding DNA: TGTGGAGTGAGGGGGCCGGACGGCTATGGCTACACCTTC. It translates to CGVRGPDGYGYTF.